The T cell receptor (beta chain) under discussion was sequenced for a study of shared clonotypes between healthy human individuals. This clone was seen a handful of times. The antigen is undetermined. Study observations and caveats: Naive subsets generally exceeded memory subsets in estimated richness. A handful of donors showed sharing of around 5.3% of naive CD4 clonotypes.

CD45RO negativity and positive selection for CCR7 defined naive CD8 cells, a population that excluded terminally differentiated effector memory CD45RA+ cells. Sorted-subset replicate PCRs used 200 to 250 ng DNA, approximately 33,000 T cell genomes. In the authors' workflow: ImmunoSEQ sequences covered only the junction and lacked quality scores; filtering therefore differed. The protocol was immunoSEQ multiplex PCR, while the TCRdb copy is restricted to in-frame clones and leaves out a portion. V, J and clone size derive from that table, while D and trimming were established from the DNA sequence. The table has just over 2,000,000 clones, about 95% seen once. The clonotype comes from a man younger than 35 in good health. Sequenced sample: naive CD8+ T cells sorted from blood.

CDR3 loop: CASSSTSSPLHF. The CDR3 DNA is TGTGCCAGCAGCTCAACAAGCTCACCCCTCCACTTT. The rearrangement uses TRBV5-6 and TRBJ1-6; D is uncertain. The CDR3 runs to 12 residues. Germline CDR1 is SGHDT and CDR2 is YYEEEE. V lost 3 bases, J lost 10 bases, and 8 bases lay in between. The whole variable domain, remainder taken from reference TRBV5-6 and TRBJ1-6, is DAGVTQSPTHLIKTRGQQVTLRCSPKSGHDTVSWYQQALGQGPQFIFQYYEEEERQRGNFPDRFSGHQFPNYSSELNVNALLLGDSALYLCASSSTSSPLHFGNGTRLTVT.